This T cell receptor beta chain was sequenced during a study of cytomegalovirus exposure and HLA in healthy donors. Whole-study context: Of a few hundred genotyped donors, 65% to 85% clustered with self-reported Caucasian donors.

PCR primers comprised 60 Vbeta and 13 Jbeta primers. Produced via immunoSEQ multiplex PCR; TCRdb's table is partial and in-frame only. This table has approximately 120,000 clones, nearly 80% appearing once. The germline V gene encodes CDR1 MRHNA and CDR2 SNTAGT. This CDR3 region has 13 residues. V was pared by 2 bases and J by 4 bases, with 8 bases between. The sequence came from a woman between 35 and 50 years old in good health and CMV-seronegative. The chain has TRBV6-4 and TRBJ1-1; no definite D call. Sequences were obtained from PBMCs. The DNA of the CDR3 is TGTGCCAGCAGTGACCAGTCTGGCACTGAAGCTTTCTTT. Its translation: CASSDQSGTEAFF.